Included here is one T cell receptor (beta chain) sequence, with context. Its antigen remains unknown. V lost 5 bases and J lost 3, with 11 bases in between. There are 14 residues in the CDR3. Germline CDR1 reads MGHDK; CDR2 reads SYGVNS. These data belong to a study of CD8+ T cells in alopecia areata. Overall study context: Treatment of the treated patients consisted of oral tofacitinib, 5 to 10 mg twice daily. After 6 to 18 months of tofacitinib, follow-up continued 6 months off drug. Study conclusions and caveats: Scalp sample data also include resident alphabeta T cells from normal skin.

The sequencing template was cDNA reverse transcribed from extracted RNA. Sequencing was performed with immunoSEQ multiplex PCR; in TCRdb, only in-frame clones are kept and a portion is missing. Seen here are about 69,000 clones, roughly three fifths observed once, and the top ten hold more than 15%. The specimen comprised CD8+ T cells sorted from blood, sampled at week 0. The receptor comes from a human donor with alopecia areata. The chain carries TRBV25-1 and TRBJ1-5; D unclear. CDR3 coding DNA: TGTGCCAGCAGTATAAGAGGGATCAATCAGCCCCAGCATTTT. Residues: CASSIRGINQPQHF.